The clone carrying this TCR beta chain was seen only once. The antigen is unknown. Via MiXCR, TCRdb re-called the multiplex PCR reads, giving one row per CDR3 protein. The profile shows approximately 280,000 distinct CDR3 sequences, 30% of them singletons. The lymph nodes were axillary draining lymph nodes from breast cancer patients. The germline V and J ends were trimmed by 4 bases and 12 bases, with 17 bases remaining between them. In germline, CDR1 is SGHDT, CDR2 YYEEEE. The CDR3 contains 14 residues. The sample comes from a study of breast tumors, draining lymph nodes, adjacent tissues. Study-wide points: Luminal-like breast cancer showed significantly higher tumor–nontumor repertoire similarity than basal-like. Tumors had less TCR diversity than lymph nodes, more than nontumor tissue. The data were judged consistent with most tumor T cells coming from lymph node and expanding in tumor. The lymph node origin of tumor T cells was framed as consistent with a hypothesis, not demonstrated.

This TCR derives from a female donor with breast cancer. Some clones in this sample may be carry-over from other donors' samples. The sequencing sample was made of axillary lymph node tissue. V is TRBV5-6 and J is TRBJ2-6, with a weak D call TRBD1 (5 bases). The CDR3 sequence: CASSTGVAGRVLTF. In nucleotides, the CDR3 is TGTGCCAGCAGCACTGGTGTGGCAGGGCGCGTCCTGACTTTC.